Listed below are T cell receptor beta chains from one sample, sequenced in a study of cytomegalovirus exposure and HLA in healthy donors. Measured with immunoSEQ multiplex PCR; TCRdb has only the in-frame clones, and not every one. Altogether 220,000 or so clones are present, 87% being singletons, with the ten largest covering about 2%. Sequenced: PBMCs. These receptors were collected from a woman aged 18-35 years in good health and CMV-seropositive. CDR3s include the opening cysteine and the closing phenylalanine or tryptophan. Each record gives: D gene, V gene, clone size, J gene, CDR3 DNA, CDR3 protein. The D gene is left open where the match is weak. Clone size is stated in some rows and not others, as once, few, many or a class when expanded.

D: TRBD1
V: TRBV9
size: .
J: TRBJ1-1
DNA: TGTGCCAGCAGCGCGGGAAGGGGGCGGACTGAAGCTTTCTTT
CDR3: CASSAGRGRTEAFF

D: TRBD1
V: TRBV2
size: .
J: TRBJ2-7
DNA: TGTGCCAGCAGTGGGGACAGGGGAGGCGAGCAGTACTTC
CDR3: CASSGDRGGEQYF

D: TRBD2
V: TRBV6-6
size: .
J: TRBJ2-2
DNA: TGTGCCAGCACTCCGGGACTAGCGAGGAACACCGGGGAGCTGTTTTTT
CDR3: CASTPGLARNTGELFF

D: TRBD2
V: TRBV5-5
size: few
J: TRBJ2-7
DNA: TGTGCCAGCAGCCCACCGGGAGGCGAGCAGTACTTC
CDR3: CASSPPGGEQYF

D: TRBD1
V: TRBV18
size: .
J: TRBJ2-7
DNA: TGTGCCAGCTCACCAACTCCGGGACAGGCAAGTGAGCAGTACTTC
CDR3: CASSPTPGQASEQYF

D: .
V: TRBV7-9
size: once
J: TRBJ2-7
DNA: TGTGCCAGCAGCCATCCAGGCTACTCCTACGAGCAGTACTTC
CDR3: CASSHPGYSYEQYF

D: TRBD2
V: TRBV5-4
size: .
J: TRBJ2-3
DNA: TGTGCCAGCAGCCCCATTCGATGGGGAGGGGATACGCAGTATTTT
CDR3: CASSPIRWGGDTQYF

D: TRBD2
V: TRBV28
size: .
J: TRBJ2-7
DNA: TGTGCCAGCTCCTCCTATATTAATTTGGCGGGAGCTGTCGATGAGCAGTACTTC
CDR3: CASSSYINLAGAVDEQYF

D: TRBD2
V: TRBV2
size: .
J: TRBJ2-7
DNA: TGTGCCAGTGTAGCGGGGTCCGGCCCCTACGAGCAGTACTTC
CDR3: CASVAGSGPYEQYF

D: .
V: TRBV6-5
size: .
J: TRBJ2-7
DNA: TGTGCCAGCTCTGGGACAAGTCCTCCCTACGAGCAGTACTTC
CDR3: CASSGTSPPYEQYF

D: TRBD2
V: TRBV5-1
size: .
J: TRBJ2-1
DNA: TGCGCCAGCAGCTTGGAGGGCGGGAGAGTCGATGAGCAGTTCTTC
CDR3: CASSLEGGRVDEQFF

D: TRBD1
V: TRBV27
size: few
J: TRBJ2-7
DNA: TGTGCCAGCAGTTCGGACAGGGCCTCCTACGAGCAGTACTTC
CDR3: CASSSDRASYEQYF

D: .
V: TRBV4-2
size: once
J: TRBJ2-7
DNA: TGTGCCAGCAGCCAAGAGGCTGGAAGCGACGAGCAGTACTTC
CDR3: CASSQEAGSDEQYF

D: .
V: TRBV19
size: .
J: TRBJ2-1
DNA: TGTGCCAGTAGTATAGAGTCCCCTAGCGTCAATGAGCAGTTCTTC
CDR3: CASSIESPSVNEQFF

D: .
V: TRBV23-1
size: once
J: TRBJ1-3
DNA: TGCGCCAGCAGTCAATCTGGAGGGTACGGAAACACCATATATTTT
CDR3: CASSQSGGYGNTIYF

D: TRBD2
V: TRBV19
size: .
J: TRBJ2-5
DNA: TGTGCCAGTAGTATGGGGACTAGCGGGGTCGGAGAGACCCAGTACTTC
CDR3: CASSMGTSGVGETQYF

D: .
V: TRBV21-1
size: many
J: TRBJ2-1
DNA: TGTGCCAGCAGCAAAGGGCCCTACCTAGCGAGCCCTTACAATGAGCAGTTCTTC
CDR3: CASSKGPYLASPYNEQFF

D: TRBD1
V: TRBV27
size: .
J: TRBJ1-4
DNA: TGTGCCAGCAGAGGGGGCTCTAGGATAACTAATGAAAAACTGTTTTTT
CDR3: CASRGGSRITNEKLFF

D: .
V: TRBV5-1
size: medium-sized
J: TRBJ1-2
DNA: TGCGCCAGCAGCTTGGAGAACAGGGCCCTTTATGGCTACACCTTC
CDR3: CASSLENRALYGYTF

D: .
V: TRBV28
size: .
J: TRBJ1-2
DNA: TGTGCCAGCAGTTTGGTACAGGACTATGGCTACACCTTC
CDR3: CASSLVQDYGYTF

D: .
V: TRBV6-5
size: .
J: TRBJ2-2
DNA: TGTGCCAGCAGTTATGAGGTGAACACCGGGGAGCTGTTTTTT
CDR3: CASSYEVNTGELFF

D: .
V: TRBV5-6
size: once
J: TRBJ2-6
DNA: TGTGCCAGCAGCTTTATGGCAGGGTCTGGGGCCAACGTCCTGACTTTC
CDR3: CASSFMAGSGANVLTF

D: TRBD1
V: TRBV28
size: .
J: TRBJ2-5
DNA: TGTGCCAGCAGTCGAGGGACAGGGGGACAAGAGACCCAGTACTTC
CDR3: CASSRGTGGQETQYF

D: .
V: TRBV6-5
size: .
J: TRBJ2-7
DNA: TGTGCCAGCAGAGTAGGGGGTTACTCCTACGAGCAGTACTTC
CDR3: CASRVGGYSYEQYF

D: TRBD1
V: TRBV28
size: .
J: TRBJ1-5
DNA: TGTGCCAGCAGTACCCGACAGGGGGGCAATCAGCCCCAGCATTTT
CDR3: CASSTRQGGNQPQHF

D: TRBD1
V: TRBV6-6
size: .
J: TRBJ1-4
DNA: TGTGCCAGCAGCTACAGGGGAGGTAATGAAAAACTGTTTTTT
CDR3: CASSYRGGNEKLFF

D: TRBD1
V: TRBV4-2
size: .
J: TRBJ2-7
DNA: TGTGCCAGCAGCCGCGACAGGGCGGCCTACTCCTACGAGCAGTACTTC
CDR3: CASSRDRAAYSYEQYF

D: TRBD2
V: TRBV7-9
size: .
J: TRBJ2-1
DNA: TGTGCCAGCAGCCCTCCTTGGGGGGAGGGCCAACATGAGCAGTTCTTC
CDR3: CASSPPWGEGQHEQFF

D: .
V: TRBV27
size: .
J: TRBJ1-1
DNA: TGTGCCAGCAGTTTATATCTTTCGGGAAGCACTGAAGCTTTCTTT
CDR3: CASSLYLSGSTEAFF

D: .
V: TRBV11-2
size: .
J: TRBJ2-4
DNA: TGTGCCAGCAGCTCCTTTACCGGTCGGGGGAAAAACATTCAGTACTTC
CDR3: CASSSFTGRGKNIQYF

D: .
V: TRBV5-8
size: .
J: TRBJ1-1
DNA: TGTGCCAGCAGCTTTAGCGTGAACACTGAAGCTTTCTTT
CDR3: CASSFSVNTEAFF

D: .
V: TRBV29-1
size: .
J: TRBJ1-1
DNA: TGCAGCGTTGCTACGAACACTGAAGCTTTCTTT
CDR3: CSVATNTEAFF

D: .
V: TRBV14
size: .
J: TRBJ1-1
DNA: TGTGCCAGCAGCCGATTACGCGGGAGGGATACTGAAGCTTTCTTT
CDR3: CASSRLRGRDTEAFF

D: TRBD2
V: TRBV6-5
size: .
J: TRBJ2-7
DNA: TGTGCCAGCAGTCTTAGCGGGAGTAGCAACGAGCAGTACTTC
CDR3: CASSLSGSSNEQYF

D: .
V: TRBV5-5
size: .
J: TRBJ2-7
DNA: TGTGCCAGCAGCCTTCAGACAGTCTCCTACGAGCAGTACTTC
CDR3: CASSLQTVSYEQYF

D: TRBD1
V: TRBV4-1
size: few
J: TRBJ1-2
DNA: TGCGCCAGCAGCCAAGTAGGGGGCTACTATGGCTACACCTTC
CDR3: CASSQVGGYYGYTF

D: .
V: TRBV10-3
size: .
J: TRBJ2-7
DNA: TGTGCCATCAGTGACAGGGACGAGCAGTACTTC
CDR3: CAISDRDEQYF

D: .
V: TRBV20-1
size: once
J: TRBJ2-7
DNA: TGCAGTGCTAGTCTGTCGTACGAGCAGTACTTC
CDR3: CSASLSYEQYF

D: .
V: TRBV28
size: once
J: TRBJ1-1
DNA: TGTGCCAGCAGTTTAAGAGTATGGATTCGGGGCACTGAAGCTTTCTTT
CDR3: CASSLRVWIRGTEAFF

D: .
V: TRBV2
size: .
J: TRBJ2-3
DNA: TGTGCCAGCCAGTGGGAGGCGCCAGATACGCAGTATTTT
CDR3: CASQWEAPDTQYF

D: .
V: TRBV5-1
size: .
J: TRBJ1-1
DNA: TGCGCCAGCAGCTTAGGACAACCCCGCACTGAAGCTTTCTTT
CDR3: CASSLGQPRTEAFF

D: .
V: TRBV6-5
size: .
J: TRBJ1-1
DNA: TGTGCCAGCAGTCCCATGTTAACAGAGAACACTGAAGCTTTCTTT
CDR3: CASSPMLTENTEAFF

D: TRBD1
V: TRBV7-9
size: .
J: TRBJ1-1
DNA: TGTGCCAGCAGCTCGACAGGGGGGCGTACTGAAGCTTTCTTT
CDR3: CASSSTGGRTEAFF

D: .
V: TRBV7-8
size: .
J: TRBJ2-7
DNA: TGTGCCAGCAGCTTATCGGTGGGAGAGGGAGAGCAGTACTTC
CDR3: CASSLSVGEGEQYF

D: TRBD2
V: TRBV11-2
size: once
J: TRBJ2-7
DNA: TGTGCCAGCAGCTTGGTCCTAGCGGGAGGGGGGGTCTACGAGCAGTACTTC
CDR3: CASSLVLAGGGVYEQYF

D: .
V: TRBV6-4
size: .
J: TRBJ2-7
DNA: TGTGCCAGCAGTCCTACTAATCAGGGGTCCGAGCAGTACTTC
CDR3: CASSPTNQGSEQYF

D: TRBD1
V: TRBV4-1
size: .
J: TRBJ1-4
DNA: TGCGCCAGTTCTGACAGGGCAACTAATGAAAAACTGTTTTTT
CDR3: CASSDRATNEKLFF

D: TRBD1
V: TRBV10-3
size: once
J: TRBJ2-1
DNA: TGTGCCTCCCATCGGGGACAGGGCCCCAATGAGCAGTTCTTC
CDR3: CASHRGQGPNEQFF